The 23 T cell receptor beta chains below all came from one sample that was sequenced in a study of monozygotic twins with inflammatory bowel disease. For each CDR3 protein, TCRdb gives one entry from its re-call of the 5' RACE reads, without DNA. Here the sample table reports about 380,000 distinct CDR3 sequences. The sequencing input was blood. The source is a human donor with ulcerative colitis or Crohn's disease, or a healthy co-twin of an affected twin (not recorded which).

This chain uses TRBV12-3 or TRBV12-4 with TRBJ2-3; the D call of TRBD1 rests on TCRdb alone, since no DNA is present to check it. The CDR3 is 19 amino acids. The CDR3 protein is CASSLARSGGRSSTDTQYF.

This chain connects TRBV4-1 to TRBJ1-3. The CDR3 loop spans 16 amino acids. Germline assignment: CDR1 MGHRA and CDR2 YSYEKL. The CDR3 is CASSQDVGLSGNTIYF.

This chain joins TRBV29-1 and TRBJ2-7. The germline gives CDR1 SQVTM, CDR2 ANQGSEA. The CDR3 has 13 residues. The CDR3 here is CSVEGVSTYEQYF.

V and J are TRBV4-3 and TRBJ1-2. CDR3 length: 17 residues. Per germline, CDR1 LGHNA and CDR2 YSLEER. CDR3 sequence: CASSQDLGQAGFYGYTF.

CDR3 protein: CASSQDLYSGNTIYF. The chain joins TRBV4-2 to TRBJ1-3. The CDR3 consists of 15 residues. CDR1 LGHNA and CDR2 YNFKEQ come from the germline V gene.

This chain connects TRBV29-1 to TRBJ1-1; TCRdb reports TRBD1, a call that lacks DNA to check it against. Germline CDR1 reads SQVTM; CDR2 reads ANQGSEA. The CDR3 consists of 13 residues. CDR3 sequence: CSVGQRLNTEAFF.

The chain joins TRBV6-2 or TRBV6-3 to TRBJ2-2; the TCRdb call, TRBD2, lacks DNA for checking. From germline, CDR1 is MNHEY and CDR2 SVGEGT. This CDR3 region has 16 residues. CDR3 protein: CASSPSRASNTGELFF.

The rearrangement links TRBV12-3 or TRBV12-4 to TRBJ1-4; TCRdb reports TRBD1, a call that lacks DNA to check it against. This CDR3 comprises 15 residues. The CDR3 protein is CASSRSRGLNEKLFF.

The chain's CDR3 is CASSYGGSGANVLTF. The chain links TRBV6-5 to TRBJ2-6. Germline CDR1 reads MNHEY; CDR2 reads SVGAGI. This CDR3 is 15 amino acids long.

The chain is built from TRBV5-1 and TRBJ2-3; TCRdb's assignment of TRBD1 cannot be checked, as there is no DNA. CDR3 size: 14 residues. CDR1 and CDR2 (germline): SGHRS, YFSETQ. CDR3 sequence: CASRPGIGTDTQYF.

This sequence joins TRBV11-1 and TRBJ2-5; there is no DNA to check the TCRdb D call of TRBD1. The germline gives CDR1 SGHAT, CDR2 FQDESV (reference sequence). The CDR3 contains 18 residues. The CDR3 sequence: CASSLRWETDSHPETQYF.

V gene TRBV14 combines with J gene TRBJ2-7. This CDR3 is built from 12 residues. Germline lookup yields CDR1 SGHDN and CDR2 FVKESK. CDR3 amino acids: CASSQHRYEQYF.

V and J are TRBV18 and TRBJ1-2. Germline V gene sequence: CDR1 KGHSH, CDR2 LQKENI. This CDR3 is built from 12 residues. The CDR3 sequence: CASSPGEGGYTF.

The chain is built from TRBV5-1 and TRBJ2-3; the TCRdb call, TRBD2, lacks DNA for checking. Germline lookup yields CDR1 SGHRS and CDR2 YFSETQ. CDR3 length equals 16 residues. The CDR3 sequence: CASSMPVAGGTDTQYF.

The CDR3 reads CASSDRVTGELFF. The chain is built from TRBV6-4 and TRBJ2-2. CDR3 size: 13 residues. The germline V gene has CDR1 MRHNA and CDR2 SNTAGT.

The CDR3 reads CASSPPGSTGELFF. The chain employs TRBV14 and TRBJ2-2; TCRdb's assignment of TRBD2 cannot be checked, as there is no DNA. This CDR3 spans 14 amino acids. Germline V CDR1 and CDR2: SGHDN, FVKESK.

The chain combines TRBV7-2 with TRBJ2-7; TCRdb's D call of TRBD1 is untestable without DNA. CDR1 is SGHTA and CDR2 is FQGNSA in the germline V gene. This CDR3 is built from 15 residues. CDR3 region: CASSPDGRNRYEQYF.

This chain joins TRBV29-1 and TRBJ1-1; TCRdb proposes TRBD1, but this gene call is untestable without DNA. Germline V gene sequence: CDR1 SQVTM, CDR2 ANQGSEA. The CDR3 totals 12 residues. CDR3 sequence: CSALNADTEAFF.

This chain connects TRBV6-5 to TRBJ1-2; checking the TCRdb D call of TRBD1 is not possible without DNA. There are 16 residues in the CDR3. Germline CDR1 and CDR2: MNHEY and SVGAGI. The CDR3 sequence: CASSYEAGQPFYGYTF.

The gene calls are TRBV5-1 and TRBJ2-1; TCRdb picks TRBD1, but there is no DNA to check that call. This CDR3 contains 14 residues. Germline lookup yields CDR1 SGHRS and CDR2 YFSETQ. CDR3 loop: CASSFGRVSNEQFF.

The V gene is TRBV12-3 or TRBV12-4, the J gene TRBJ1-2; no DNA is available, so the TRBD1 call from TCRdb remains unchecked. The CDR3 is 14 amino acids. This CDR3 is CASSPDRALYGYTF.

J is TRBJ2-1 and V is TRBV15; the TCRdb D gene call, TRBD1, has no DNA to confirm it. This CDR3 is 15 amino acids long. CDR1 and CDR2 (germline): LNHNV, YYDKDF (reference sequence). CDR3 in amino acids: CAREPGQGIYNEQFF.

The V gene is TRBV30, the J gene TRBJ2-7. From germline, CDR1 is GTSNPN and CDR2 SVGIG (reference sequence). The CDR3 covers 15 residues. The CDR3 spells CAWSVPQDNSYEEYF.